This T cell receptor (beta chain) was retrieved from a study of shared clonotypes between healthy human individuals. Study-wide results and limits: A small donor pool kept down the genetic and exposure-history diversity that was represented. Blood was the sole source, and tissue repertoires probably differ.

In germline, CDR1 is MNHEY, CDR2 SVGAGI. The CDR3 extends over 14 amino acids. The V gene end was trimmed by 6 bases and the J gene end by 2 bases; junction bases not matched to a gene: 3. In the authors' methods: Sequence data from immunoSEQ were junction-only and lacked quality scores; consequently, filtering differed. The assay was immunoSEQ multiplex PCR, and TCRdb's table has in-frame clones only and misses some. Clonal size and the V and J genes are those of that table, whereas D and trimming came from the DNA. The sample contains nearly 500,000 clones, around 78% of which appear only once. Comments on this clone: Its target is not known.

The donors were adults (healthy and HIV-negative) with no recent acute infections or vaccinations. The receptor was derived from a woman aged 35 to 49 in good health. Some clones in this sample may be carry-over from other donors' samples. V gene TRBV6-5 combines with J gene TRBJ2-5; 10 bases are a match to TRBD1. Material for sequencing was PBMCs. CDR3 in DNA: TGTGCCAGCAGGCCGGACAGGGGGCAAGAGACCCAGTACTTC. It specifies CASRPDRGQETQYF.